This T cell receptor (beta chain) is from a study of blood T cell repertoires in COVID-19. About the study: Whether acute or convalescent, the COVID-19 samples came from the United States, Italy and Spain. In each case, the material was cDNA or gDNA derived from T cells, B-cell-depleted T cells, or PBMCs.

This CDR3 comprises 14 residues. V lost 4 bases, J lost 0 bases, and 10 bases lay in between. Germline V gene lookup returns CDR1 GTSNPN and CDR2 SVGIG (reference sequence). Source study methods: Amplified reference gene primers provided the basis for estimating nucleated cell counts. This table comes from immunoSEQ multiplex PCR, and its TCRdb copy is limited to in-frame clones, with some not included. Clone size and the V and J calls come from that table; the DNA yielded D and trimming. The sample yields some 190,000 clones, about 85% seen once. Sample: peripheral blood. The sequence came from a human donor in a cohort sampled during active COVID-19. The chain couples TRBV30 to TRBJ2-1; D is uncertain. This CDR3 reads CAWTGSSSYNEQFF. The CDR3 region has the DNA TGTGCCTGGACGGGTTCGAGCTCCTACAATGAGCAGTTCTTC.